These 15 T cell receptor beta chains were sequenced from one sample in a study of cytomegalovirus exposure and HLA in healthy donors. The PCR made use of 60 Vbeta and 13 Jbeta primers. Measured with immunoSEQ multiplex PCR; TCRdb has only the in-frame clones, and not every one. The table lists about 200,000 clones. Sequencing input: PBMCs. These receptors all stem from a girl aged 2 to 9 in good health and CMV-seropositive.

The rearrangement joins TRBV27 to TRBJ1-5; TRBD1 matches at 8 bases. This CDR3 is 16 amino acids long. Germline CDR1 and CDR2: MNHEY and SMNVEV (reference sequence). Trimming removed 6 bases from V and 3 bases from J; junction bases left unmatched: 10. CDR3: CASSSIGQGNNQPQHF. CDR3 coding DNA: TGTGCCAGCAGCTCAATTGGACAGGGAAACAATCAGCCCCAGCATTTT.

Note on this clone: The sample has other DNA sequences that encode this CDR3 too. The chain carries TRBV18 and TRBJ2-2; D gene unclear. Germline CDR1 KGHSH, CDR2 LQKENI. Trimming took 3 bases from V and 3 from J, leaving 8 bases between them. This CDR3 is built from 14 residues. In DNA, the CDR3 is TGTGCCAGCTCACCGGGCACCCACACCGGGGAGCTGTTTTTT. Residues: CASSPGTHTGELFF.

The chain joins TRBV5-4 to TRBJ2-7; 10 nucleotides match TRBD1. Germline CDR1 and CDR2: SGHNT and YYREEE (reference sequence). J lost 7 bases, V lost 2 bases, and 12 bases had no gene match. The CDR3 covers 16 residues. The CDR3 spells CASSFPGGTGAREQYF. CDR3 nucleotides: TGTGCCAGCAGCTTCCCGGGGGGGACAGGGGCGAGGGAGCAGTACTTC.

This chain links TRBV2 with TRBJ2-2; 8 bases align to TRBD2. CDR3 size: 15 residues. Germline lookup yields CDR1 SNHLY and CDR2 FYNNEI. The junction had 9 bases not matched to a gene; V was cut back by 7 bases and J by 5 bases. CDR3 loop: CASTREGGETGELFF. Here the CDR3 DNA reads TGTGCCAGCACCCGGGAGGGCGGGGAAACCGGGGAGCTGTTTTTT.

The V gene is TRBV27, the J gene TRBJ2-7; 9 nucleotides line up with TRBD1. V gave up 3 bases and J gave up 3 bases; unmatched junction bases: 6. Germline loops: CDR1 MNHEY, CDR2 SMNVEV (reference sequence). The CDR3 runs 15 residues. DNA of the CDR3: TGTGCCAGCAGTTTTTGGGGACAGGGAATCTACGAGCAGTACTTC. It translates to CASSFWGQGIYEQYF.

This chain uses TRBV15 with TRBJ1-1, with a weak D call TRBD1 (5 bases). Trimming took off 8 bases at V and 2 bases at J, with 12 bases between the two ends. Germline loops: CDR1 LNHNV, CDR2 YYDKDF (reference sequence). This CDR3 region has 13 residues. Here the CDR3 DNA reads TGTGCCACCTTTGGAGGGGATAACACTGAAGCTTTCTTT. Residues: CATFGGDNTEAFF.

V usage is TRBV7-9 and J usage is TRBJ1-2; 9 bases agree with TRBD1. Germline trimming cut 6 bases from V and 6 bases from J; bases unmatched to any gene: 8. This CDR3 is 14 amino acids long. CDR1 is SEHNR and CDR2 is FQNEAQ in the germline V gene (reference sequence). CDR3 in amino acids: CASRTGGRGDGYTF. The CDR3 nucleotides read TGTGCCAGCAGAACAGGGGGCAGAGGTGATGGCTACACCTTC.

J is TRBJ1-4 and V is TRBV5-1; D gene unclear. The germline CDR1 and CDR2 sequences are SGHRS and YFSETQ. The CDR3 totals 16 residues. V dropped 0 bases and J dropped 4 bases, with 13 bases sitting between them. This CDR3 is CASSLAPMGDNEKLFF. CDR3 sequence (DNA): TGCGCCAGCAGCTTGGCCCCCATGGGCGATAATGAAAAACTGTTTTTT.

The chain recombines TRBV27 with TRBJ2-4; tentatively, D is TRBD1 (5 bases). CDR3 length: 14 amino acids. Trimming took 5 bases from V and 6 from J, leaving 14 bases between them. The germline V gene encodes CDR1 MNHEY and CDR2 SMNVEV (reference sequence). CDR3 coding DNA: TGTGCCAGCAGTCCGACGACAGATGGAAACATTCAGTACTTC. It encodes CASSPTTDGNIQYF.

The gene calls are TRBV6-1 and TRBJ1-2; no definite D call. The V end lost 2 bases, the J end lost 2 bases, and 6 bases lay between the germline ends. Germline V gene lookup returns CDR1 MNHNS and CDR2 SASEGT. The length of the CDR3 is 13 residues. The CDR3 nucleotides are TGTGCCAGCAGTGAATCTGCGAACTATGGCTACACCTTC. This codes for CASSESANYGYTF.

This chain connects TRBV4-1 to TRBJ2-5; 7 positions agree with TRBD1. This CDR3 contains 15 residues. V shed 0 bases and J 0 bases; nucleotides not matched to a gene: 1. CDR1 and CDR2 (germline): MGHRA, YSYEKL. The DNA for the CDR3 is TGCGCCAGCAGCCAAGAGGGACAGTACCAAGAGACCCAGTACTTC. It is translated as CASSQEGQYQETQYF.

The chain has TRBV7-9 and TRBJ1-5; D unclear. V lost 2 bases to trimming and J lost 5 bases, with 10 bases between them. The CDR3 is made up of 14 amino acids. The germline V gene has CDR1 SEHNR and CDR2 FQNEAQ (reference sequence). As DNA, the CDR3 is TGTGCCAGCAGCTTATTTGCGGGCGATCAGCCCCAGCATTTT. Encoded protein: CASSLFAGDQPQHF. The complete variable domain, with remaining parts taken from reference TRBV7-9 and TRBJ1-5, reads DTGVSQNPRHKITKRGQNVTFRCDPISEHNRLYWYRQTLGQGPEFLTYFQNEAQLEKSRLLSDRFSAERPKGSFSTLEIQRTEQGDSAMYLCASSLFAGDQPQHFGDGTRLSIL.

This chain uses TRBV9 with TRBJ2-2; TRBD1 aligns across 8 bases. CDR3 length: 16 amino acids. Trimming at V came to 0 bases and at J to 4 bases, leaving 5 bases not matched to a gene. From germline, CDR1 is SGDLS and CDR2 YYNGEE. The CDR3 protein is CASSVGTGRATGELFF. The DNA for the CDR3 is TGTGCCAGCAGCGTAGGGACAGGGAGAGCCACCGGGGAGCTGTTTTTT.

The CDR3 loop is CASSLASTVFSYEQYF. The DNA for the CDR3 is TGTGCCAGCAGCTTAGCATCGACAGTTTTCTCCTACGAGCAGTACTTC. The chain links TRBV7-9 to TRBJ2-5, with D possibly matching TRBD1 (5 bases). The last part of the DNA fits TRBJ2-7 better; the J call may be wrong. The CDR3 length is 16 residues. Germline assignment: CDR1 SEHNR and CDR2 FQNEAQ (reference sequence).

The chain employs TRBV27 and TRBJ2-1; TRBD2 aligns across 9 bases. Germline trimming cut 5 bases from V and 6 bases from J; bases unmatched to any gene: 8. This CDR3 spans 15 amino acids. Germline assignment: CDR1 MNHEY and CDR2 SMNVEV (reference sequence). In DNA, the CDR3 is TGTGCCAGCAGTATAACGGGACTAGCCCCCAATGAGCAGTTCTTC. Translation gives CASSITGLAPNEQFF.